Below, 28 T cell receptor beta chains from the same sample are listed, as sequenced in a study of T cell repertoires in cytomegalovirus infection. MiXCR, run by TCRdb on the reads, gives a single entry per CDR3 protein. The top ten clones hold roughly 2.9% of a sample with 680,000 or so distinct CDR3 sequences, 35% of them seen once. The sample comprised PBMCs. The receptor source for this set is a human donor in good health (CMV status not recorded). Some clones in this sample may be carry-over from other donors' samples.

Turning to this clonotype: The junction shows a germline mismatch at one end, possibly a read error. The rearrangement links TRBV4-1 to TRBJ2-3; D not resolved. The CDR3 runs 14 residues. The germline gives CDR1 MGHRA, CDR2 YSYEKL. DNA for the CDR3: TGCGCCGGCAGCCAATTCTATCAATCTGATACGCAGTATTTT. Translation: CAGSQFYQSDTQYF.

This clonotype was counted between two and nine times. This chain joins TRBV4-1 and TRBJ2-1; D assignment may be TRBD1 or TRBD2 (6 bases each). The germline V gene encodes CDR1 MGHRA and CDR2 YSYEKL. The CDR3 loop spans 12 amino acids. The V end was cut by 0 bases, the J end by 14 bases, with 11 bases between. The CDR3 DNA reads TGCGCCAGCAGCCAAGACCTAGGGGGGAAGTTCTTC. This encodes CASSQDLGGKFF.

Notes on this clonotype: This may come from a read error, since a much larger clone is one base off. The chain carries TRBV7-2 and TRBJ1-1; no clear D gene. Looked up from germline, CDR1 is SGHTA and CDR2 is FQGNSA. This CDR3 comprises 15 residues. V shed 5 bases and J shed 0 bases, with 13 bases lying between them. The CDR3 region is CASSLYTLLNTEAFF. The CDR3 DNA sequence: TGTGCCAGCAGCCTGTACACTTTACTGAACACTGAAGCTTTCTTT.

V gene TRBV5-6 combines with J gene TRBJ2-2; D possibly corresponds to TRBD2 (6 bases). The CDR3 is 14 amino acids. Germline V gives CDR1 SGHDT, CDR2 YYEEEE. Trimming cost V 2 bases and J 6 bases, with 11 bases left between them. In DNA, the CDR3 is TGTGCCAGCAGCTTAGGAGGGGCATCCGGGGAGCTGTTTTTT. As protein: CASSLGGASGELFF.

V usage is TRBV20-1 and J usage is TRBJ2-3; 12 nucleotides match TRBD2. Trimming took 6 bases from V and 0 from J; bases not matched to a gene: 19. CDR3 size: 20 residues. Germline CDR1 DFQATT, CDR2 SNEGSKA (reference sequence). CDR3 residues: CSAAKLRLAGEGTSTDTQYF. The DNA of the CDR3 is TGCAGTGCAGCAAAATTAAGACTAGCGGGAGAAGGTACTAGCACAGATACGCAGTATTTT.

The V gene is TRBV20-1, the J gene TRBJ2-7; the match to TRBD2 covers 7 bases. Per germline, CDR1 DFQATT and CDR2 SNEGSKA (reference sequence). J lost 2 bases, V lost 3 bases, and 7 bases had no gene match. CDR3 length: 14 residues. The CDR3 DNA reads as TGCAGTGCTAGCCCCCCGGGAGGCCCCTACGAGCAGTACTTC. Protein product: CSASPPGGPYEQYF.

Only a few counts were recorded for this clonotype. This rearrangement joins TRBV6-5 to TRBJ2-2, with D possibly being TRBD1 (5 bases). The CDR3 is made up of 14 amino acids. Per germline, CDR1 MNHEY and CDR2 SVGAGI. Deletions cut 2 bases from V and 4 bases from J, with 8 bases between. The CDR3 here is CASSYRTLTGELFF. The CDR3 nucleotides are TGTGCCAGCAGTTACCGGACACTCACCGGGGAGCTGTTTTTT.

This clonotype was seen a few times. This chain connects TRBV7-6 to TRBJ2-5; D uncertain. The CDR3 spans 15 residues. Trimming pared 5 bases from V and 2 bases from J, leaving 15 bases between. Germline CDR1 reads SGHVS; CDR2 reads FNYEAQ. The CDR3 DNA follows: TGTGCCAGCAGCCTCGGGCCGTTAGGGCAAGAGACCCAGTACTTC. It is translated as CASSLGPLGQETQYF.

This chain links TRBV7-9 with TRBJ2-7; TRBD2 agrees at 11 bases. J lost 5 bases, V lost 5 bases, and 8 bases had no gene match. From germline, CDR1 is SEHNR and CDR2 FQNEAQ (reference sequence). CDR3 length: 15 amino acids. In DNA form, the CDR3 reads TGTGCCAGCAGCGTCGTAGCGGGGGGGCAGGACGAGCAGTACTTC. This encodes CASSVVAGGQDEQYF. Drawing the rest from reference TRBV7-9 and TRBJ2-7, the complete variable domain is DTGVSQNPRHKITKRGQNVTFRCDPISEHNRLYWYRQTLGQGPEFLTYFQNEAQLEKSRLLSDRFSAERPKGSFSTLEIQRTEQGDSAMYLCASSVVAGGQDEQYFGPGTRLTVT.

Notes on this clonotype: Because the CDR3 is missing its conserved closing phenylalanine or tryptophan, this is likely a read error. This chain joins TRBV10-3 and TRBJ1-2; 9 nucleotides align to TRBD1. This CDR3 is 16 amino acids long. From germline, CDR1 is ENHRY and CDR2 SYGVKD. After removal of 10 bases from V and 3 bases from J, the junction contained 15 bases not matched to a gene. CDR3 loop: CATLLNSGQGDYGYTV. The CDR3 DNA reads as TGTGCCACATTGCTCAACTCGGGACAGGGCGACTATGGCTACACCGTC.

Details on this clonotype: It may be a read error: a sequence one base away is much more abundant. The rearrangement uses TRBV7-2 and TRBJ2-7; no firm D call. The V gene's germline CDR1 is SGHTA and CDR2 FQGNSA. The CDR3 loop spans 12 amino acids. The CDR3 sequence is CASSFSSYDQYF. CDR3 nucleotide sequence: TGTGCCAGCAGCTTTAGCTCCTACGATCAGTACTTC.

The chain combines TRBV27 with TRBJ1-5; D perhaps matches TRBD1 (5 bases). Germline V gene data show CDR1 as MNHEY and CDR2 as SMNVEV (reference sequence). V lost 3 bases to trimming and J lost 7 bases, with 13 bases between them. The CDR3 consists of 14 residues. The CDR3 DNA is TGTGCCAGCAGTTTGGAGGCGGGGCACCAGCCCCAGCATTTT. It is translated as CASSLEAGHQPQHF.

This clonotype was detected ten times or more. V usage is TRBV7-2 and J usage is TRBJ1-5; D might be TRBD1 (6 bases). The CDR3 spans 15 residues. Trimming removed 3 bases at V and 1 base at J, with 10 bases between. Germline V gives CDR1 SGHTA, CDR2 FQGNSA. The CDR3 sequence is CASSFGGPSNQPQHF. DNA for the CDR3: TGTGCCAGCAGCTTTGGGGGGCCCAGCAATCAGCCCCAGCATTTT.

The V call is TRBV12-3 or TRBV12-4, the J call TRBJ2-1; TRBD2 matches 8 bases. CDR3 length: 18 residues. V lost 3 bases to trimming and J lost 1 base; unmatched junction nucleotides: 11. CDR3 bases: TGTGCCAGCAGTTTTTCCGGGGGCGGGGGGCCTTCCTACAATGAGCAGTTCTTC. Translation gives CASSFSGGGGPSYNEQFF.

This clonotype was detected only once. The chain employs TRBV7-2 and TRBJ2-3, with 8 bases that match TRBD2. Germline CDR1 SGHTA, CDR2 FQGNSA. V lost 5 bases and J lost 0; bases outside the gene matches: 7. The CDR3 length is 16 residues. The CDR3 coding sequence is TGTGCCAGCAGCCCTAGGAGCGGGAGAAGCACAGATACGCAGTATTTT. Its protein product is CASSPRSGRSTDTQYF.

This clonotype showed up just a few times. CDR3 sequence (DNA): TGTGCCAGCAGCTTAGTGGGCAGTGAGACCCAGTACTTC. Translation: CASSLVGSETQYF. The V gene is TRBV7-9, the J gene TRBJ2-5; D not resolved. Looked up from germline, CDR1 is SEHNR and CDR2 is FQNEAQ (reference sequence). The ends were cut back, 1 base at V and 5 bases at J, with 8 bases in the middle. The CDR3 is 13 residues long.

This clonotype appeared once. The CDR3 end shows no conserved phenylalanine or tryptophan, and so a read error is likely. This rearrangement joins TRBV28 to TRBJ1-3, with 9 nucleotides matching TRBD1. The CDR3 extends over 16 amino acids. Per the germline V gene, CDR1 is MDHEN and CDR2 is SYDVKM. With V trimmed by 3 bases and J by 6 bases, 9 bases remained unmatched. The CDR3 nucleotides are TGTGCCAGCAGTTTCCTGCCGGGACAGGGTCCAAACACCATATATATT. Amino acid sequence: CASSFLPGQGPNTIYI.

This clonotype appeared many times. The genes are TRBV7-2 and TRBJ1-5; the D is unclear. V was shortened by 2 bases and J by 4 bases, with 12 bases between the two germline ends. The germline CDR1 and CDR2 sequences are SGHTA and FQGNSA. This CDR3 has 15 amino acids. In nucleotides, the CDR3 is TGTGCCAGCAGCTTATTAACGTCAGCAAATCAGCCCCAGCATTTT. Its protein is CASSLLTSANQPQHF.

J is TRBJ2-3 and V is TRBV6-8; TRBD1 is a possible D gene (6 bases). This CDR3 has 15 amino acids. V lost 2 bases and J lost 0, with 9 bases in between. CDR1 is MNHGY and CDR2 is SAAAGT in the germline V gene. The CDR3 DNA sequence: TGTGCCAGCAGTTACGGACAGCCGAGCACAGATACGCAGTATTTT. It translates to CASSYGQPSTDTQYF.

V and J are TRBV2 and TRBJ2-1; 12 nucleotides align to TRBD2. V lost 6 bases to trimming and J lost 8 bases; unmatched junction nucleotides: 11. Germline lookup yields CDR1 SNHLY and CDR2 FYNNEI. The CDR3 consists of 16 residues. Here the CDR3 reads CASSPWTSGIRYEQFF. CDR3 in DNA: TGTGCCAGCAGCCCCTGGACTAGCGGGATCCGCTATGAGCAGTTCTTC.

This chain links TRBV6-2 or TRBV6-3 with TRBJ2-7; weak D call: TRBD1 (5 bases). Per the germline V gene, CDR1 is MNHEY and CDR2 is SVGEGT. This CDR3 has 12 amino acids. V lost 6 bases to trimming and J lost 4 bases, with 10 bases between them. The CDR3 loop reads CASRMTAYEQYF. The CDR3 nucleotides read TGTGCCAGCAGGATGACAGCGTACGAGCAGTACTTC.

This chain joins TRBV20-1 and TRBJ1-5, with 7 bases that match TRBD1. Germline assignment: CDR1 DFQATT and CDR2 SNEGSKA (reference sequence). The CDR3 loop spans 17 amino acids. The J segment lost 3 bases and the V segment lost 6 bases, leaving 17 bases of the junction unmatched. The CDR3 region has the DNA TGCAGTGCCGGGGGACAGTTCGTTGGCGCGCTCAATCAGCCCCAGCATTTT. Amino acid sequence: CSAGGQFVGALNQPQHF.

The chain has TRBV28 and TRBJ2-7; 7 bases agree with TRBD2. The CDR3 runs 16 residues. The V segment lost 6 bases and the J segment 4 bases; nucleotides outside the gene matches: 15. Per germline, CDR1 MDHEN and CDR2 SYDVKM. DNA for the CDR3: TGTGCCAGCAGGCTCCTAGCGGACAACCAACTTTACGAGCAGTACTTC. Translation: CASRLLADNQLYEQYF.

The rearrangement links TRBV5-1 to TRBJ2-7; a possible D gene is TRBD1 (5 bases). Germline CDR1 is SGHRS and CDR2 is YFSETQ. The CDR3 loop spans 13 amino acids. Trimming removed 4 bases from V and 3 bases from J, with 11 bases in between. This CDR3 reads CASSKTDHYEQYF. CDR3 sequence (DNA): TGCGCCAGCAGCAAGACAGATCACTACGAGCAGTACTTC.

This clonotype appeared a few times. The chain couples TRBV5-5 to TRBJ2-1, with TRBD2 identical over 11 bases. Germline V gene data show CDR1 as SGHKS and CDR2 as YYEKEE (reference sequence). With V trimmed by 4 bases and J by 0 bases, 6 bases remained unmatched. The CDR3 totals 17 residues. This CDR3 is CASSRSGGDSSYNEQFF. The CDR3 region has the DNA TGTGCCAGCAGCCGTAGCGGGGGGGACAGCTCCTACAATGAGCAGTTCTTC.

This clonotype was found many times. The V gene is TRBV20-1, the J gene TRBJ1-6, with D hard to call. CDR3 length: 13 residues. V was pared by 1 base and J by 8 bases, with 9 bases between. Germline CDR1 is DFQATT and CDR2 is SNEGSKA (reference sequence). The CDR3 protein is CSARVGEYSPLHF. CDR3 sequence (DNA): TGCAGTGCTAGAGTCGGGGAGTATTCACCCCTCCACTTT.

Worth noting for this clonotype: Since the CDR3 does not end with the conserved phenylalanine or tryptophan, this likely comes from a read error. The chain employs TRBV27 and TRBJ1-1, with 9 positions matching TRBD1. Germline V gene sequence: CDR1 MNHEY, CDR2 SMNVEV (reference sequence). The CDR3 spans 14 residues. V lost 7 bases and J lost 5; bases outside the gene matches: 8. The DNA for the CDR3 is TGTGCCAGCAAGACGGGACAGGGATATACTGAAGCTTTCTGT. Protein: CASKTGQGYTEAFC.

Comment on this clonotype: Germline and junction disagree at one end, which may indicate a read error. This chain connects TRBV7-8 to TRBJ2-1, with D unresolved. The CDR3 is 16 amino acids. CDR1 and CDR2 from the germline V gene are SGHVS and FQNEAQ. The CDR3 region is CASSLQDRPYLNEQLF. The CDR3 DNA follows: TGTGCCAGCAGCCTGCAGGACCGACCCTACCTCAATGAGCAGTTGTTC.